These 8 T cell receptor beta chains share one sample of origin, sequenced in a study of shared clonotypes between healthy human individuals. Method: immunoSEQ multiplex PCR; TCRdb's copy keeps in-frame clones and lacks some. The sample holds about 2.4 million clones; just over 90% are singletons and the top ten take more than 0.12%. Sequencing was carried out using naive CD4+ T cells sorted from blood. The subset was: CD45RA+ positively selected. The origin of the receptors is a man younger than 30 in good health.

As concerns this clone: At one boundary the junction diverges from the germline segment, which might be a read error. Here the CDR3 reads CASSQEPGQGGYGYTF. CDR3 in DNA: TGCGCCAGCAGCCAAGAACCAGGACAGGGTGGCTATGGCTACACCTTC. V usage is TRBV7-9 and J usage is TRBJ1-2; 8 nucleotides agree with TRBD1. The V gene's germline CDR1 is SEHNR and CDR2 FQNEAQ (reference sequence). CDR3 length: 16 amino acids.

This chain links TRBV30 with TRBJ2-7; D is possibly TRBD1 (6 bases). The germline V gene has CDR1 GTSNPN and CDR2 SVGIG (reference sequence). Trimming removed 0 bases at V and 5 bases at J, with 17 bases between. This CDR3 comprises 15 residues. The CDR3 is CAWSVLARQGNEQYF. CDR3 nucleotide sequence: TGTGCCTGGAGTGTACTTGCCCGGCAGGGGAACGAGCAGTACTTC. Together with reference TRBV30 and TRBJ2-7, the CDR3 gives the full variable domain: SQTIHQWPATLVQPVGSPLSLECTVEGTSNPNLYWYRQAAGRGLQLLFYSVGIGQISSEVPQNLSASRPQDRQFILSSKKLLLSDSGFYLCAWSVLARQGNEQYFGPGTRLTVT.

The gene calls are TRBV28 and TRBJ1-5; 9 positions agree with TRBD1. The V segment lost 4 bases and the J segment 2 bases; nucleotides outside the gene matches: 6. CDR3 size: 16 residues. Germline CDR1 reads MDHEN; CDR2 reads SYDVKM. CDR3 loop: CASSSGTGQGNQPQHF. CDR3 in DNA: TGTGCCAGCAGTTCAGGGACAGGGCAGGGCAATCAGCCCCAGCATTTT.

The V call is TRBV5-1, the J call TRBJ2-3, with TRBD2 as a possible D gene (5 bases). V lost 3 bases, J lost 3 bases, and 17 bases lay in between. Looked up from germline, CDR1 is SGHRS and CDR2 is YFSETQ. The CDR3 extends over 16 amino acids. The CDR3 DNA is TGCGCCAGCAGCTCGGGGATGGTAGGCCCTACAGATACGCAGTATTTT. This codes for CASSSGMVGPTDTQYF.

The CDR3 DNA reads as TGTGCCAGCAGCTTAGTACTAGCGGGAGCTTCCTACGAGCAGTACTTC. Translation: CASSLVLAGASYEQYF. The chain uses TRBV7-9 and TRBJ2-7; 11 nucleotides align to TRBD2. V shed 1 base and J 1 base; nucleotides not matched to a gene: 3. This CDR3 spans 16 amino acids. The germline CDR1 and CDR2 sequences are SEHNR and FQNEAQ (reference sequence). The complete variable domain, with remaining parts taken from reference TRBV7-9 and TRBJ2-7, reads DTGVSQNPRHKITKRGQNVTFRCDPISEHNRLYWYRQTLGQGPEFLTYFQNEAQLEKSRLLSDRFSAERPKGSFSTLEIQRTEQGDSAMYLCASSLVLAGASYEQYFGPGTRLTVT.

The V gene is TRBV5-1, the J gene TRBJ2-3; 9 positions agree with TRBD2. The CDR3 spans 15 residues. Unmatched junction bases numbered 6, after V lost 4 bases and J lost 3 bases. Germline V gene data show CDR1 as SGHRS and CDR2 as YFSETQ. In DNA, the CDR3 is TGCGCCAGCAGCCTTACGACTAGCGGTACAGATACGCAGTATTTT. The encoded protein is CASSLTTSGTDTQYF. The whole variable domain, remainder taken from reference TRBV5-1 and TRBJ2-3, is KAGVTQTPRYLIKTRGQQVTLSCSPISGHRSVSWYQQTPGQGLQFLFEYFSETQRNKGNFPGRFSGRQFSNSRSEMNVSTLELGDSALYLCASSLTTSGTDTQYFGPGTRLTVL.

The chain couples TRBV6-5 to TRBJ1-6; D remains ambiguous. The V gene lost 6 bases and the J gene lost 9 bases, with 9 bases spanning the gap. CDR1 and CDR2 (germline): MNHEY, SVGAGI. The CDR3 totals 12 residues. The chain's CDR3 is CASRSFSSPLHF. The CDR3 nucleotides read TGTGCCAGCAGATCTTTTTCTTCACCCCTCCACTTT.

The chain combines TRBV4-2 with TRBJ2-1; D assignment may be TRBD1 or TRBD2 (6 bases each). CDR1 and CDR2 (germline): LGHNA, YNFKEQ. The CDR3 sequence is 13 residues long. V was cut by 0 bases and J by 15 bases, with 15 bases left in between. CDR3 nucleotides: TGTGCCAGCAGCCAAGAACCGGGGGCTATACCGTTCTTC. It translates to CASSQEPGAIPFF.